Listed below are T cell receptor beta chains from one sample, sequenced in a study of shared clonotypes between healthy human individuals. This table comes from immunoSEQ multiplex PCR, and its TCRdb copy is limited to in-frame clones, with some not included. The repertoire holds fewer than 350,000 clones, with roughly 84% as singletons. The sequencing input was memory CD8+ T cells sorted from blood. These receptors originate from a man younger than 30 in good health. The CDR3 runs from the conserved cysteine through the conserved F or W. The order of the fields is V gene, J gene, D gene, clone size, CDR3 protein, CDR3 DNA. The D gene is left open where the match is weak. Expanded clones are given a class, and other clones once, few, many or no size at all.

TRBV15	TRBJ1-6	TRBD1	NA	CATSSDRGIGSPLHF	TGTGCCACCAGCAGCGACAGGGGAATTGGTTCACCCCTCCACTTT
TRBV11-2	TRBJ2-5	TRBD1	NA	CASSRTGESRETQYF	TGTGCCAGCAGCCGGACAGGGGAATCGAGGGAGACCCAGTACTTC
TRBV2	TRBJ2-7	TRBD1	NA	CASSERGTGQYEQYF	TGTGCCAGCAGTGAAAGGGGGACAGGCCAATACGAGCAGTACTTC
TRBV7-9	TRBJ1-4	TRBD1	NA	CASGSPQGPHEKLFF	TGTGCCAGCGGTTCCCCACAGGGGCCTCACGAAAAACTGTTTTTT
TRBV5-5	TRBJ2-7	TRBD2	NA	CASSLAATSGSYEQYF	TGTGCCAGCAGCTTGGCCGCGACTAGCGGCTCCTACGAGCAGTACTTC
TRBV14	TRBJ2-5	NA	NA	CASSQVGETQYF	TGTGCCAGCAGCCAAGTTGGGGAGACCCAGTACTTC
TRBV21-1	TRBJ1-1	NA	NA	CASSKQSEAFF	TGTGCCAGCAGCAAACAGAGCGAAGCTTTCTTT
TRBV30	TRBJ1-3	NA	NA	CAWSKGSSGNTIYF	TGTGCCTGGAGTAAAGGGAGCTCTGGAAACACCATATATTTT
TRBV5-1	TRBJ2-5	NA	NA	CASSLEGGFQETQYF	TGCGCCAGCAGCTTGGAAGGAGGGTTTCAAGAGACCCAGTACTTC
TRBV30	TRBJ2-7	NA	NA	CAWSVRGGSSYEQYF	TGTGCCTGGAGTGTACGTGGGGGGAGCTCCTACGAGCAGTACTTC
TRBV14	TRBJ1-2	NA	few	CASSQSSTTYYGYTF	TGTGCCAGCAGCCAATCCTCGACCACCTACTATGGCTACACCTTC
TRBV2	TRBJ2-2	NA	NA	CRSGGGSTGELFF	TGCCGTTCAGGGGGCGGGAGCACCGGGGAGCTGTTTTTT
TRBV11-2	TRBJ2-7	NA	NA	CASSRGRWDSYEQYF	TGTGCCAGCAGCCGAGGTCGGTGGGATTCCTACGAGCAGTACTTC
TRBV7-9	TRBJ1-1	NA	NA	CASSLVGSGNTEAFF	TGTGCCAGCAGCTTAGTGGGCTCGGGAAACACTGAAGCTTTCTTT
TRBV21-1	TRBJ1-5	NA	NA	CASTTQRDISNQPQHF	TGTGCCAGCACCACACAAAGGGATATTAGCAATCAGCCCCAGCATTTT
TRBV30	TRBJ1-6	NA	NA	CASIRQSSYNSPLHF	TGTGCCTCGATTCGACAGAGCTCCTATAATTCACCCCTCCACTTT
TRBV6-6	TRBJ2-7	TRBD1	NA	CASSGDRTTYEQYF	TGTGCCAGCAGTGGGGACAGAACCACCTACGAGCAGTACTTC
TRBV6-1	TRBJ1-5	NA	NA	CASSEGQAMRNQPQHF	TGTGCCAGCAGTGAAGGGCAGGCCATGAGGAATCAGCCCCAGCATTTT
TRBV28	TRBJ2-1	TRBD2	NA	CASGLLTGLAGEQFF	TGTGCCAGCGGCTTATTGACGGGACTAGCGGGGGAGCAGTTCTTC
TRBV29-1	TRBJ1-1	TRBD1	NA	CSVVIRGRFTEAFF	TGCAGCGTTGTCATCAGGGGGCGGTTTACTGAAGCTTTCTTT
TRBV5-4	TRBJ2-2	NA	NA	CASSSIHPTNTGELFF	TGTGCCAGCAGCTCTATTCATCCAACGAACACCGGGGAGCTGTTTTTT
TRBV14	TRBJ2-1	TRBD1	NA	CASSRTGDSYNEQFF	TGTGCCAGCAGCCGGACAGGGGATTCCTACAATGAGCAGTTCTTC
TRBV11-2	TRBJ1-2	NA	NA	CASSLSGQGGYGYTF	TGTGCCAGCAGCTTATCGGGGCAGGGCGGTTATGGCTACACCTTC
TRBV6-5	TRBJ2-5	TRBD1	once	CASSYSKTGWRETQYF	TGTGCCAGCAGTTACTCGAAGACAGGGTGGAGGGAGACCCAGTACTTC
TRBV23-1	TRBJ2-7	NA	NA	CAAGVPVPYEQYF	TGCGCCGCAGGAGTTCCGGTTCCCTACGAGCAGTACTTC
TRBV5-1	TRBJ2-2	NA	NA	CASSLAVLEGSGELFF	TGCGCCAGCAGCTTAGCGGTACTCGAGGGGTCCGGGGAGCTGTTTTTT
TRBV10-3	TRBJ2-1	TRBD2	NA	CATIATSGTPYNEQFF	TGTGCCACCATAGCCACTAGCGGGACCCCTTACAATGAGCAGTTCTTC
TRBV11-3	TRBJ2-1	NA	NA	CASSLPSLAWAGEQFF	TGTGCCAGCAGCTTACCATCACTAGCCTGGGCTGGGGAGCAGTTCTTC
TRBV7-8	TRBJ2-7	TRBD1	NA	CASSLGQGAWEQYF	TGTGCCAGCAGCTTAGGACAGGGGGCGTGGGAGCAGTACTTC
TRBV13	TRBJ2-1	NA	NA	CASSSSASHHNEQFF	TGTGCCAGCAGCTCTTCAGCCTCACACCACAATGAGCAGTTCTTC
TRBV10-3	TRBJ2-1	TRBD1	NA	CAIKSRTGAGEQFF	TGTGCCATCAAATCCCGGACAGGGGCCGGTGAGCAGTTCTTC
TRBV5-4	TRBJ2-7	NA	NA	CASSLAAGASYEQYF	TGTGCCAGCAGCTTGGCGGCAGGGGCCTCCTACGAGCAGTACTTC
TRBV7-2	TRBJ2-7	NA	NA	CASSLAPNYEQYF	TGTGCCAGCAGCTTAGCGCCCAATTACGAGCAGTACTTC
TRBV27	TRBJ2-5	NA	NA	CASSDNVMVNQETQYF	TGTGCCAGCAGCGATAATGTTATGGTCAACCAAGAGACCCAGTACTTC
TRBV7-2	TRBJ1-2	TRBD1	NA	CASSFPRAGQGAYGYTF	TGTGCCAGCAGCTTTCCCCGCGCGGGACAGGGGGCCTATGGCTACACCTTC
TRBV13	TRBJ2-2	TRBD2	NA	CASSTHSGRETGELFF	TGTGCCAGCAGCACCCACAGCGGGAGAGAAACCGGGGAGCTGTTTTTT
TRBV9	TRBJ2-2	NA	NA	CASSVGGRDTGELFF	TGTGCCAGCAGCGTAGGAGGGCGGGACACCGGGGAGCTGTTTTTT
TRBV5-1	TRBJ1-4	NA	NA	CASSLVVPERGKLFF	TGCGCCAGCAGCTTGGTGGTCCCAGAAAGAGGAAAACTGTTTTTT
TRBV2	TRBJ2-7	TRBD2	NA	CASRGTSGGQIGEQYF	TGTGCCAGCAGAGGGACTAGCGGGGGGCAAATAGGCGAGCAGTACTTC
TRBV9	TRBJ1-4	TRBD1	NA	CASSVDGQENEKLFF	TGTGCCAGCAGCGTAGATGGACAGGAGAATGAAAAACTGTTTTTT
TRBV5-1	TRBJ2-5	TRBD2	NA	CASSPGGQETQYF	TGCGCCAGCAGCCCGGGGGGACAAGAGACCCAGTACTTC
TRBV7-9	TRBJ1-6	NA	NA	CASSLGQQGSKNSPLHF	TGTGCCAGCAGCTTAGGACAGCAAGGTAGTAAGAATTCACCCCTCCACTTT
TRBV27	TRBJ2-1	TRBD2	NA	CASSSSGSSYNEQFF	TGTGCCAGCAGTTCTAGCGGGAGCTCCTACAATGAGCAGTTCTTC
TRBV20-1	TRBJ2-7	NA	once	CSAIGNHEQYF	TGCAGTGCTATAGGTAACCACGAGCAGTACTTC
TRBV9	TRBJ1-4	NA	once	CASSPRQANEKLFF	TGTGCCAGCAGCCCACGACAGGCTAATGAAAAACTGTTTTTT
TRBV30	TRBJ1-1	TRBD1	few	CAWSVPRTGMVEAFF	TGTGCCTGGAGTGTCCCGAGGACAGGGATGGTAGAAGCTTTCTTT
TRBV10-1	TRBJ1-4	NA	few	CAGLIRGNEKLFF	TGCGCCGGGCTGATCCGCGGTAATGAAAAACTGTTTTTT
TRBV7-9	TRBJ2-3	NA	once	CASSREWTDTQYF	TGTGCCAGCAGCCGCGAATGGACAGATACGCAGTATTTT
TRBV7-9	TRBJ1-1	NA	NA	CASSLGEGGLMDTEAFF	TGTGCCAGCAGCTTAGGTGAAGGAGGGCTGATGGACACTGAAGCTTTCTTT
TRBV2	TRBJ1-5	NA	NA	CASTRGRNQPQHF	TGTGCCAGCACGCGAGGGCGCAATCAGCCCCAGCATTTT
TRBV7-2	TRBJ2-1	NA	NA	CASSLDPFERNYNEQFF	TGTGCCAGCAGCTTAGACCCCTTTGAGCGGAACTACAATGAGCAGTTCTTC
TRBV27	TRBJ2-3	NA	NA	CASSPAWASGTDTQYF	TGTGCCAGCAGTCCGGCTTGGGCTAGCGGCACAGATACGCAGTATTTT
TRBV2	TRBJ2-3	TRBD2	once	CASSVFLAGRLTDTQYF	TGTGCCAGCAGTGTTTTCCTAGCGGGGAGGTTGACAGATACGCAGTATTTT
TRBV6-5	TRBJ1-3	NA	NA	CASSTAGSGNTIYF	TGTGCCAGCAGTACGGCAGGCTCTGGAAACACCATATATTTT
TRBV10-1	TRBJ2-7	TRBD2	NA	CASGDYGEQYF	TGCGCCAGCGGGGACTATGGCGAGCAGTACTTC
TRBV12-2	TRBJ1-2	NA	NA	CATTILCLPGYYGYTF	TGTGCAACTACAATACTATGTTTGCCAGGGTACTATGGCTACACCTTC
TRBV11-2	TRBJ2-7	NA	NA	CASSLVLGYEQYF	TGTGCCAGCAGCTTAGTTTTGGGCTACGAGCAGTACTTC
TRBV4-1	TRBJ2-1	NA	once	CASSQAGEFSYNEQFF	TGCGCCAGCAGCCAAGCCGGAGAGTTCTCCTACAATGAGCAGTTCTTC